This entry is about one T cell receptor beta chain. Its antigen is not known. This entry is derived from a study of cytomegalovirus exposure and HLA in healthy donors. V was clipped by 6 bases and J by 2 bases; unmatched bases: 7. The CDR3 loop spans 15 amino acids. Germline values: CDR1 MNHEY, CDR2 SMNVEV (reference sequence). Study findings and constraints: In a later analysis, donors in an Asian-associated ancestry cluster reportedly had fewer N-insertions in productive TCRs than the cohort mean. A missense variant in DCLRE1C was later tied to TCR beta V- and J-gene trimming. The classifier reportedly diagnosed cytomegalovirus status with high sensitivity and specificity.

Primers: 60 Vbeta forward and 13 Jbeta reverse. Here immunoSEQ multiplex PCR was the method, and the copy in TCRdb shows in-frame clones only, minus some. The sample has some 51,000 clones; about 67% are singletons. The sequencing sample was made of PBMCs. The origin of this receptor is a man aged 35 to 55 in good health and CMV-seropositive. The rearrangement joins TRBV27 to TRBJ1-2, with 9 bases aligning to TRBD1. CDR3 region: CASSRDGTGNYGYTF. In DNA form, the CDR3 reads TGTGCCAGCAGCCGGGATGGGACAGGGAACTATGGCTACACCTTC.